The clone carrying this T cell receptor (beta chain) was found once. The PCR contained 60 Vbeta and 13 Jbeta primers. The method was immunoSEQ multiplex PCR; TCRdb's version includes in-frame clones alone and lacks a portion of them. This sample carries 100,000 to 150,000 clones, approximately 68% of them seen once, and the ten largest clones take 1.6%. V lost 4 bases and J lost 5; bases outside the gene matches: 3. The germline V gene has CDR1 LNHDA and CDR2 SQIVND (reference sequence). The CDR3 is 13 residues long. This specimen belongs to a study of cytomegalovirus exposure and HLA in healthy donors.

The chain joins TRBV19 to TRBJ2-7, with 9 nucleotides matching TRBD1. Sequencing was carried out using PBMCs. This sequence was found in a young man in good health and CMV-seropositive. CDR3 loop: CASSTTGGNEQYF. CDR3 nucleotide sequence: TGTGCCAGTAGTACGACAGGGGGTAACGAGCAGTACTTC.